Shown below are 21 T cell receptor beta chains from a single sample sequenced in a study of cytomegalovirus exposure and HLA in healthy donors. Data came from immunoSEQ multiplex PCR; TCRdb stores just in-frame clones and leaves some out. In the table there are more than 95,000 clones, roughly 86% of which are singletons. What was sequenced was PBMCs. These receptors all come from a man aged 18 to 30 in good health and CMV-seronegative.

The chain links TRBV11-2 to TRBJ1-2, with 11 bases that match TRBD1. The junction had 5 bases not matched to a gene; V was cut back by 5 bases and J by 3 bases. The CDR3 has 15 residues. From germline, CDR1 is SGHAT and CDR2 FQNNGV. CDR3 DNA sequence: TGTGCCAGCAGCCGGACAGGGGGCTCGGACTATGGCTACACCTTC. This translates into CASSRTGGSDYGYTF.

This clone was recorded only once. The chain carries TRBV27 and TRBJ2-7, with 7 bases fitting TRBD1. This CDR3 contains 13 residues. V lost 4 bases and J lost 5; bases outside the gene matches: 5. The germline gives CDR1 MNHEY, CDR2 SMNVEV (reference sequence). DNA for the CDR3: TGTGCCAGCAGTTATACAGGGGAGAACGAGCAGTACTTC. It encodes CASSYTGENEQYF.

This chain joins TRBV10-1 and TRBJ1-1; D is unresolved. This CDR3 comprises 15 residues. Trimming took off 4 bases at V and 1 base at J, with 13 bases between the two ends. Germline V gene sequence: CDR1 WNHNN, CDR2 SYGVQD (reference sequence). CDR3 residues: CASSVGCGENTEAFF. CDR3 coding DNA: TGCGCCAGCAGTGTCGGCTGCGGGGAGAACACTGAAGCTTTCTTT.

The chain employs TRBV30 and TRBJ2-6; no reliable D call. Trimming shortened V by 5 bases and J by 0 bases, and 11 bases separated the two germline ends. Germline V CDR1 and CDR2: GTSNPN, SVGIG (reference sequence). This CDR3 has 15 residues. The CDR3 coding sequence is TGTGCCTGGCAAATTAGTAGCTCTGGGGCCAACGTCCTGACTTTC. Its translation is CAWQISSSGANVLTF.

The rearrangement links TRBV28 to TRBJ1-2; weak D call: TRBD1 (5 bases). The CDR3 contains 15 residues. V shed 3 bases and J shed 8 bases, with 19 bases lying between them. Germline CDR1 reads MDHEN; CDR2 reads SYDVKM. This CDR3 reads CASSFEGTNKRGYTF. CDR3 nucleotides: TGTGCCAGCAGTTTTGAGGGGACTAACAAAAGGGGCTACACCTTC.

This clone has just one count. The chain has TRBV10-3 and TRBJ2-1; maybe TRBD2 (5 bases). The CDR3 spans 11 residues. Germline loops: CDR1 ENHRY, CDR2 SYGVKD. V gave up 6 bases and J gave up 6 bases, with 6 bases separating them. Here the CDR3 reads CAISRGNEQFF. The CDR3 DNA reads as TGTGCCATCAGCCGGGGCAATGAGCAGTTCTTC.

This clone has only one observation. This chain uses TRBV6-4 with TRBJ1-1, with 7 bases aligning to TRBD1. The germline CDR1 and CDR2 sequences are MRHNA and SNTAGT. After removal of 6 bases from V and 3 bases from J, the junction contained 7 bases not matched to a gene. This CDR3 contains 14 residues. As DNA, the CDR3 is TGTGCCAGCAGCGAAGGGGGCCGCCACACTGAAGCTTTCTTT. It encodes CASSEGGRHTEAFF.

The V call is TRBV30, the J call TRBJ2-5, with D maybe TRBD1 (5 bases). Between the trimmed V and J ends, which lost 7 bases and 2 bases, there was a span of 11 bases. This CDR3 contains 12 residues. CDR1 and CDR2 from the germline V gene are GTSNPN and SVGIG (reference sequence). Here the CDR3 DNA reads TGTGCCTATCAGGGTCTTCAAGAGACCCAGTACTTC. It translates to CAYQGLQETQYF.

The chain employs TRBV6-5 and TRBJ2-1, with 9 bases that match TRBD2. The CDR3 is made up of 16 amino acids. Germline V gene lookup returns CDR1 MNHEY and CDR2 SVGAGI. The J segment lost 8 bases and the V segment lost 4 bases, leaving 12 bases of the junction unmatched. CDR3 sequence (DNA): TGTGCCAGCAGTTTACTCTATAGCGGGAGTCGGGATGAGCAGTTCTTC. It encodes CASSLLYSGSRDEQFF.

The chain recombines TRBV19 with TRBJ1-2; D is possibly TRBD1 (6 bases). This CDR3 region has 14 residues. The germline V gene has CDR1 LNHDA and CDR2 SQIVND (reference sequence). Between the trimmed V and J ends, which lost 2 bases and 3 bases, there was a span of 10 bases. The CDR3 sequence: CASSIRDKDYGYTF. In nucleotides, the CDR3 is TGTGCCAGTAGTATACGGGACAAGGACTATGGCTACACCTTC.

This chain joins TRBV11-3 and TRBJ2-2; weak D call: TRBD2 (6 bases). This CDR3 is 12 amino acids long. V lost 5 bases and J 7 bases, leaving 8 bases between the germline ends. Germline lookup yields CDR1 SGHNT and CDR2 YENEEA. The CDR3 DNA sequence: TGTGCCAGCAGCGTTAGCGGCGGGGAGCTGTTTTTT. Encoded protein: CASSVSGGELFF.

This CDR3 is CASSGGQRKIDTEAFF. The CDR3 nucleotides are TGTGCCAGCAGCGGGGGACAGAGAAAGATCGACACTGAAGCTTTCTTT. V is TRBV5-4 and J is TRBJ1-1; 7 positions match TRBD1. Germline values: CDR1 SGHNT, CDR2 YYREEE (reference sequence). After removal of 4 bases from V and 3 bases from J, the junction contained 12 bases not matched to a gene. CDR3 length: 16 residues.

The chain couples TRBV5-1 to TRBJ1-1; D may be TRBD1 (6 bases). Germline V gene lookup returns CDR1 SGHRS and CDR2 YFSETQ. V gave up 4 bases and J gave up 3 bases, with 16 bases separating them. This CDR3 has 15 amino acids. CDR3 coding DNA: TGCGCCAGCAGCCCCTCCGGGACACTATACACTGAAGCTTTCTTT. Amino acid sequence: CASSPSGTLYTEAFF.

The V and J genes are TRBV27 and TRBJ2-5, with 11 bases identical to TRBD2. Germline V gives CDR1 MNHEY, CDR2 SMNVEV (reference sequence). The CDR3 contains 15 residues. With 6 bases clipped from V and 1 base from J, the junction kept 4 bases outside the gene matches. CDR3 sequence (DNA): TGTGCCAGCAGCCCCGGGACTAGCGGCCAAGAGACCCAGTACTTC. It yields the protein CASSPGTSGQETQYF.

The chain employs TRBV7-9 and TRBJ1-5, with TRBD1 matching 10 bases. The germline CDR1 and CDR2 sequences are SEHNR and FQNEAQ (reference sequence). CDR3 size: 15 residues. V lost 8 bases and J lost 5; bases outside the gene matches: 9. The CDR3 loop is CASGSTGGSDQPQHF. Written as DNA, the CDR3 is TGTGCCAGCGGATCGACAGGGGGCAGTGATCAGCCCCAGCATTTT.

The chain uses TRBV6-4 and TRBJ2-7; D is undetermined. CDR1 and CDR2 (germline): MRHNA, SNTAGT. The CDR3 runs 12 residues. V lost 6 bases and J lost 4, with 10 bases in between. The CDR3 DNA sequence: TGTGCCAGCAGACGGATGCGGTACGAGCAGTACTTC. It yields the protein CASRRMRYEQYF.

V is TRBV9 and J is TRBJ2-3; 7 nucleotides align to TRBD1. The V segment lost 2 bases and the J segment 4 bases; nucleotides outside the gene matches: 4. The CDR3 is 14 amino acids. Germline lookup yields CDR1 SGDLS and CDR2 YYNGEE. CDR3 sequence: CASSVRQGADTQYF. CDR3 coding DNA: TGTGCCAGCAGCGTTAGACAGGGAGCAGATACGCAGTATTTT. Based on the CDR3 plus reference TRBV9 and TRBJ2-3, the full variable domain is DSGVTQTPKHLITATGQRVTLRCSPRSGDLSVYWYQQSLDQGLQFLIQYYNGEERAKGNILERFSAQQFPDLHSELNLSSLELGDSALYFCASSVRQGADTQYFGPGTRLTVL.

This clone has only one observation. The genes are TRBV7-2 and TRBJ2-7; 8 nucleotides agree with TRBD2. After removal of 5 bases from V and 4 bases from J, the junction contained 10 bases not matched to a gene. Germline CDR1 and CDR2: SGHTA and FQGNSA. The CDR3 spans 15 residues. CDR3 bases: TGTGCCAGCAGCCCCACCGGCGGGGGGTTATACGAGCAGTACTTC. Amino acid sequence: CASSPTGGGLYEQYF. Based on the CDR3 plus reference TRBV7-2 and TRBJ2-7, the full variable domain is GAGVSQSPSNKVTEKGKDVELRCDPISGHTALYWYRQSLGQGLEFLIYFQGNSAPDKSGLPSDRFSAERTGGSVSTLTIQRTQQEDSAVYLCASSPTGGGLYEQYFGPGTRLTVT.

The chain is built from TRBV13 and TRBJ2-5, with 7 bases that match TRBD2. Germline V CDR1 and CDR2: PRHDT, FYEKMQ (reference sequence). The CDR3 has 15 amino acids. The V gene end was trimmed by 1 base and the J gene end by 1 base; junction bases not matched to a gene: 3. CDR3 amino acids: CASSLAGGFQETQYF. The CDR3 DNA follows: TGTGCCAGCAGCTTAGCGGGAGGATTCCAAGAGACCCAGTACTTC.

The rearrangement joins TRBV27 to TRBJ2-7, with TRBD1 matching 7 bases. V was clipped by 0 bases and J by 4 bases; unmatched bases: 6. The CDR3 length is 15 residues. Germline assignment: CDR1 MNHEY and CDR2 SMNVEV (reference sequence). The CDR3 region is CASSLSEGGWYEQYF. The CDR3 DNA sequence: TGTGCCAGCAGTTTATCGGAAGGGGGCTGGTACGAGCAGTACTTC.

The CDR3 region is CASSRDFSYEQYF. The CDR3 DNA sequence: TGTGCCAGCAGCCGGGACTTCTCCTACGAGCAGTACTTC. The gene calls are TRBV7-6 and TRBJ2-7; a weak D match, TRBD2 (6 bases). The CDR3 runs 13 residues. Germline V gene data show CDR1 as SGHVS and CDR2 as FNYEAQ. V was pared by 5 bases and J by 0 bases, with 8 bases between.